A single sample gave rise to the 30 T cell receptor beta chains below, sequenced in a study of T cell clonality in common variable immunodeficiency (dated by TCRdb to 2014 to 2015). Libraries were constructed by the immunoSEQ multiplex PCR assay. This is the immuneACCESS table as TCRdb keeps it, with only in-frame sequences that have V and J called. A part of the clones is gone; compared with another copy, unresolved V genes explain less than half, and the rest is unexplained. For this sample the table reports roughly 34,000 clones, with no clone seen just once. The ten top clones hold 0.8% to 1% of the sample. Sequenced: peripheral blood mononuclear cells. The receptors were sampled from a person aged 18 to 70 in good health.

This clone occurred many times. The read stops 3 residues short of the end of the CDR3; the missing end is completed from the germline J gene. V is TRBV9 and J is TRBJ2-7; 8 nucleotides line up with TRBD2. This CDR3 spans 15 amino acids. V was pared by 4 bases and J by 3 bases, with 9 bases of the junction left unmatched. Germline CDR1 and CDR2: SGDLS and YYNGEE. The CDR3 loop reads CASSPREAVYYEQYF. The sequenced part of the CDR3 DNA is TGTGCCAGCAGCCCGCGGGAGGCCGTTTACTACGAG. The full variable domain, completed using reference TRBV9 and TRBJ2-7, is DSGVTQTPKHLITATGQRVTLRCSPRSGDLSVYWYQQSLDQGLQFLIQYYNGEERAKGNILERFSAQQFPDLHSELNLSSLELGDSALYFCASSPREAVYYEQYFGPGTRLTVT.

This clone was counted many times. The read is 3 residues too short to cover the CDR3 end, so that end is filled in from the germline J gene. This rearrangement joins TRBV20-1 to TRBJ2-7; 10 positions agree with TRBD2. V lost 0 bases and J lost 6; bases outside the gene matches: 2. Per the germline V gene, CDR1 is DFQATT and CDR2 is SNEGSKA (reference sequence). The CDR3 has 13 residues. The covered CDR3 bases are TGCAGTGCTAGAGATCGACTAGCGGGCGAG. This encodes CSARDRLAGE. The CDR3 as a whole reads CSARDRLAGEQYF.

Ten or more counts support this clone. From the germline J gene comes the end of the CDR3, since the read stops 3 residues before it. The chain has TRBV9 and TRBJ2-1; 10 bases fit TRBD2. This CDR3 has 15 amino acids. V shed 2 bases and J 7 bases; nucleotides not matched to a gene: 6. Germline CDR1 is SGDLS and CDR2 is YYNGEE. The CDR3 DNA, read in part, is TGTGCCAGCAGCGTGAGCGGGAGGGCCGGAAATGAG. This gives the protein CASSVSGRAGNE. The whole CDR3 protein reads CASSVSGRAGNEQFF.

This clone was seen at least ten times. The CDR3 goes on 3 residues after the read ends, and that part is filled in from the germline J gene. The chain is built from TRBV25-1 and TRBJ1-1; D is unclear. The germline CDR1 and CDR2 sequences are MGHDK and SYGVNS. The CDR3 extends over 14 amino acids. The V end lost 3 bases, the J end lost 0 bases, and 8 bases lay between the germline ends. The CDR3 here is CASSDPGMNTEAFF. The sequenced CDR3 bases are TGTGCCAGCAGTGATCCGGGTATGAACACTGAA.

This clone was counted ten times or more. Incomplete CDR3 DNA: TGCGCCAGCGCTAGCGGGAGGGCCGGTGAGACC. It is translated as CASASGRAGET. The whole CDR3 is CASASGRAGETQYF. The V and J genes are TRBV5-1 and TRBJ2-5, with 12 bases that match TRBD2. With the read ending 3 residues before the CDR3 end, the germline J gene is used to fill in that end. Germline-derived CDR1 and CDR2 are SGHRS and YFSETQ. The CDR3 is made up of 14 amino acids. J lost 5 bases, V lost 7 bases, and 6 bases had no gene match.

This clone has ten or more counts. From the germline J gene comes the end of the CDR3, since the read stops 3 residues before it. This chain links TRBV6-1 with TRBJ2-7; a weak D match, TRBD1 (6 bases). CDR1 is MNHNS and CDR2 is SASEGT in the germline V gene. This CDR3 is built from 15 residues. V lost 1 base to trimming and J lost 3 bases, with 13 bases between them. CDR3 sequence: CASSEDGTSYYEQYF. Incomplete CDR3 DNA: TGTGCCAGCAGTGAAGATGGGACATCCTACTACGAG.

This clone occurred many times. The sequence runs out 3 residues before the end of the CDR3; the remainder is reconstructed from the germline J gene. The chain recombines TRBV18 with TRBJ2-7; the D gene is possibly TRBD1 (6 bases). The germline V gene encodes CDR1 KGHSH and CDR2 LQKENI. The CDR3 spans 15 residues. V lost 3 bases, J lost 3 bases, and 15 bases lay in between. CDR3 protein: CASSPSLTGRYEQYF. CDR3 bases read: TGTGCCAGCTCACCCTCATTGACAGGCCGCTACGAG.

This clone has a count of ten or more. The CDR3 loop is CASSPESGRARYEQFF. The part of the CDR3 DNA that was read is TGCGCCAGCAGCCCTGAAAGCGGGAGGGCCAGGTATGAG. This sequence joins TRBV5-1 and TRBJ2-1; TRBD2 matches 10 bases. The observed sequence ends 3 residues before the CDR3 terminus, with the missing tail filled in from the germline J gene. After removal of 4 bases from V and 8 bases from J, the junction contained 12 bases not matched to a gene. Per the germline V gene, CDR1 is SGHRS and CDR2 is YFSETQ. The length of the CDR3 is 16 residues.

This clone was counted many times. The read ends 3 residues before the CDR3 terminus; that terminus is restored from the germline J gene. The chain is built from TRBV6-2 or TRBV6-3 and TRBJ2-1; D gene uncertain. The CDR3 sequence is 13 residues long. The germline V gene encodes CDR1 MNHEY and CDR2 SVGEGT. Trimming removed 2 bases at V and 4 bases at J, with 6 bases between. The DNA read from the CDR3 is TGTGCCAGCAGTTACCGTTTGTACAATGAG. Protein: CASSYRLYNE. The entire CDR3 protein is CASSYRLYNEQFF.

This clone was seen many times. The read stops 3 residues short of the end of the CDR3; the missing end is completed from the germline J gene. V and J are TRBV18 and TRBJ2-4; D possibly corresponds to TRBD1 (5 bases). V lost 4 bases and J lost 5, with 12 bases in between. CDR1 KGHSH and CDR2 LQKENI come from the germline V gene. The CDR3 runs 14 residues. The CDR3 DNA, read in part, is TGTGCCAGCTCACGATACACCAGGGAAAACATT. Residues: CASSRYTRENI. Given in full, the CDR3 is CASSRYTRENIQYF.

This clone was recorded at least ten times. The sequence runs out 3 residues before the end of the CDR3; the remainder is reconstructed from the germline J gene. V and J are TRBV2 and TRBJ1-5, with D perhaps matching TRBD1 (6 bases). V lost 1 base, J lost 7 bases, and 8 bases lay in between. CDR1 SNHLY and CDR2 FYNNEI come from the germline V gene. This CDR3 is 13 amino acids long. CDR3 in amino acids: CASSEDTGQPQHF. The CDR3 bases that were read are TGTGCCAGCAGTGAAGATACAGGGCAGCCC.

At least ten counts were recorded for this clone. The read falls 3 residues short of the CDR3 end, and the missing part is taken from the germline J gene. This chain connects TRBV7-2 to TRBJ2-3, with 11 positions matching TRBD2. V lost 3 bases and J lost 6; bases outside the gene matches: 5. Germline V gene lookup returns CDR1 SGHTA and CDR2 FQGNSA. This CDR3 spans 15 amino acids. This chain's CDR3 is CASSFYSGGADTQYF. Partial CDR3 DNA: TGTGCCAGCAGCTTTTATAGCGGGGGGGCGGATACG.

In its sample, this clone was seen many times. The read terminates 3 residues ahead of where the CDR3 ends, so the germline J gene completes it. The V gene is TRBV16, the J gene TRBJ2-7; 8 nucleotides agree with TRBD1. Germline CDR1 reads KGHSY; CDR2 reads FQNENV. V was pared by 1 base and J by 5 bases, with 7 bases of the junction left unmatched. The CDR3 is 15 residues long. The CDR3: CASSQFPGGIDEQYF. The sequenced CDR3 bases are TGTGCCAGCAGCCAATTCCCAGGGGGCATTGACGAG.

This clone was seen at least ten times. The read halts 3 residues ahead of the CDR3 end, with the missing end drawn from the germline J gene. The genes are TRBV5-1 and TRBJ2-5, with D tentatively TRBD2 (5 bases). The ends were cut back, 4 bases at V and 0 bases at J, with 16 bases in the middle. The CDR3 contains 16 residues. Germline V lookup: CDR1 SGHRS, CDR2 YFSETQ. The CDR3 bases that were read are TGCGCCAGCAGCGCGGATCCACGGAGGTACCAAGAGACC. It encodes CASSADPRRYQET. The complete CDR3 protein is CASSADPRRYQETQYF.

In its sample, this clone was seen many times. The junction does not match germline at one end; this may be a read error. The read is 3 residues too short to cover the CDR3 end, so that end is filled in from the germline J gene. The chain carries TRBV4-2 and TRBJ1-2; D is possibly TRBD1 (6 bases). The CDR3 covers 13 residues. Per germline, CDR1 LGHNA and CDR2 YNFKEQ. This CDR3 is CASSSQGSYGYTF. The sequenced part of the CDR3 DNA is TGCGCCAGCAGCTCCCAGGGGAGCTATGGC.

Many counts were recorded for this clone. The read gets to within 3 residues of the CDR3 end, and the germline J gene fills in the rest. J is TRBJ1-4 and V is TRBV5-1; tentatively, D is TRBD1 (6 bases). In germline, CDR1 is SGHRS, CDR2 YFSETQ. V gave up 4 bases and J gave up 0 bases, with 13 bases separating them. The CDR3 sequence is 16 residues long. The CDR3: CASSRRTDATNEKLFF. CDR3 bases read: TGCGCCAGCAGCAGAAGGACAGATGCAACTAATGAAAAA.

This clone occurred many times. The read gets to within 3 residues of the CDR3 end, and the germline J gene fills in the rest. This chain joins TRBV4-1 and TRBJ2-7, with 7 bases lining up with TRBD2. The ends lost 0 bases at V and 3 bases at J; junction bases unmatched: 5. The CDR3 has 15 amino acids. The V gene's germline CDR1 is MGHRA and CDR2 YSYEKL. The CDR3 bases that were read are TGCGCCAGCAGCCAAGAAGGCGGGGGATTCTACGAG. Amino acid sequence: CASSQEGGGFYE. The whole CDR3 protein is CASSQEGGGFYEQYF.

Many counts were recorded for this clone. Partial CDR3 DNA: TGCGCCAGCAGCCGAGTGCCTAGCGGTGAG. It encodes CASSRVPSGE. The full CDR3 reads CASSRVPSGEQFF. This sequence joins TRBV5-1 and TRBJ2-1; 7 bases agree with TRBD2. The read finishes 3 residues shy of the CDR3 end, and the germline J gene is used to complete it. Germline CDR1 is SGHRS and CDR2 is YFSETQ. This CDR3 region has 13 residues. J gave up 9 bases and V 4 bases, and 7 bases lay outside the gene matches.

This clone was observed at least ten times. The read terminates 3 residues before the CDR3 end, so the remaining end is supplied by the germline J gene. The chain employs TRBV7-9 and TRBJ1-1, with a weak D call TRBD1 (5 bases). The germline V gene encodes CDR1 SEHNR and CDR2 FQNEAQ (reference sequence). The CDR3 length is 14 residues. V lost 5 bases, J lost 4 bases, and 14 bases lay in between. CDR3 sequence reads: CASSPLRGGTEAFF. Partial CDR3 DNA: TGTGCCAGCAGCCCTCTTCGGGGGGGCACTGAA.

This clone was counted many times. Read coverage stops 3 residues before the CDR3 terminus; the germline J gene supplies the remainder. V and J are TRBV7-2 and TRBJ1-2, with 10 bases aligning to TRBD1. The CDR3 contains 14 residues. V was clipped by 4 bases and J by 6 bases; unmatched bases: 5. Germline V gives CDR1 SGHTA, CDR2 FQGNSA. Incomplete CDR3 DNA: TGTGCCAGCAGCTCGCGGACAGGGGGAAATGGC. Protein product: CASSSRTGGNG. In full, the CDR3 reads CASSSRTGGNGYTF.

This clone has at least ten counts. Incomplete CDR3 DNA: TGTGCCATCAGTGCCAGCGGGGTCCGAAAAGAGACC. As protein: CAISASGVRKET. The CDR3 as a whole reads CAISASGVRKETQYF. The gene calls are TRBV10-3 and TRBJ2-5; 7 nucleotides line up with TRBD2. The read finishes 3 residues shy of the CDR3 end, and the germline J gene is used to complete it. J was trimmed by 3 bases and V by 4 bases; bases with no gene match: 8. The germline V gene encodes CDR1 ENHRY and CDR2 SYGVKD. CDR3 length: 15 amino acids.

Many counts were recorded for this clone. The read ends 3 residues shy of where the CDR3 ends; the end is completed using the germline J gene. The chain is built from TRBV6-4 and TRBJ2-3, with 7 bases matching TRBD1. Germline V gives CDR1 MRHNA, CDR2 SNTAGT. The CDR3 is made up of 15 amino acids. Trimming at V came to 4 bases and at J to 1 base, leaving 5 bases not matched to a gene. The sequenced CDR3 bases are TGTGCCAGCAGTGCCCAGGGGGAAGGCACAGATACG. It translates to CASSAQGEGTDT. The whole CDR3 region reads CASSAQGEGTDTQYF.

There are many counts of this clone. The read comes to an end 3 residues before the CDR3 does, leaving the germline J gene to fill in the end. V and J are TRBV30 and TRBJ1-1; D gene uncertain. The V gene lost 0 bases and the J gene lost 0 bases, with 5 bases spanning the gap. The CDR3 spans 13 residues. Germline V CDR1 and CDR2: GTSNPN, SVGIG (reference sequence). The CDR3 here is CAWSVSLNTEAFF. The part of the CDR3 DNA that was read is TGTGCCTGGAGTGTTTCGTTGAACACTGAA.

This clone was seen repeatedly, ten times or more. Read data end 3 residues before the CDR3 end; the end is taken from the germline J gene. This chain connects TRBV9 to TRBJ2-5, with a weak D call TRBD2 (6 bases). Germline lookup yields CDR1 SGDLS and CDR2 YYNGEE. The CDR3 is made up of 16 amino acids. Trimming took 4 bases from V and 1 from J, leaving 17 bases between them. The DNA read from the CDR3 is TGTGCCAGCAGCCCACACCCCGGGGGAAGCCAAGAGACC. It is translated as CASSPHPGGSQET. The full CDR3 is CASSPHPGGSQETQYF.

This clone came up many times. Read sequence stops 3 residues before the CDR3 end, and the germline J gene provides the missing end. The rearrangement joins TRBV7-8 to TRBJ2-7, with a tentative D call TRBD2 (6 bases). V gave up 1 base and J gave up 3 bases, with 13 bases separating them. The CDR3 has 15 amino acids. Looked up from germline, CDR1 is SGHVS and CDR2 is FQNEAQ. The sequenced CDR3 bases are TGTGCCAGCAGCTTAGAAGGACTAAACCTCTACGAG. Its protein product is CASSLEGLNLYE. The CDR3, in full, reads CASSLEGLNLYEQYF.

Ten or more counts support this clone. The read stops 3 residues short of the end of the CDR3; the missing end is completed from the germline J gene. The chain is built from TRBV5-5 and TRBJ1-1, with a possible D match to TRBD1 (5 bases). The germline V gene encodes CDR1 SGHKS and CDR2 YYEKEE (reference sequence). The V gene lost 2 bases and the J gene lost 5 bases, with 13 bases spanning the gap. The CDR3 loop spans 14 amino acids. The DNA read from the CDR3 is TGTGCCAGCAGCTTTTCGTTTGGGGCTACTGAA. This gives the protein CASSFSFGATE. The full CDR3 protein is CASSFSFGATEAFF.

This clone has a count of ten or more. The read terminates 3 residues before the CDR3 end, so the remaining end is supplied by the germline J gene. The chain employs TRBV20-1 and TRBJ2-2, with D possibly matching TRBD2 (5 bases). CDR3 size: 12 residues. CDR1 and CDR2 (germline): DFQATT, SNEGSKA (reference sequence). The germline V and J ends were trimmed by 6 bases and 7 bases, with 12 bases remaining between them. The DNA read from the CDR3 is TGCAGTGCAGTCCCCCGGGGCGGGGAG. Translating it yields CSAVPRGGE. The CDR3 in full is CSAVPRGGELFF.

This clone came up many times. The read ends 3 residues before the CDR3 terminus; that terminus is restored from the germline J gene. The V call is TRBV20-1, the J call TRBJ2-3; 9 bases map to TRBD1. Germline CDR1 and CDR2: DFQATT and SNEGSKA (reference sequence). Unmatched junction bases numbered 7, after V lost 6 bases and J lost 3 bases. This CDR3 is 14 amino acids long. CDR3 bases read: TGCAGTGCCGGCGGGACAGGGTGGACAGATACG. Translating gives CSAGGTGWTDT. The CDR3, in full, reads CSAGGTGWTDTQYF.

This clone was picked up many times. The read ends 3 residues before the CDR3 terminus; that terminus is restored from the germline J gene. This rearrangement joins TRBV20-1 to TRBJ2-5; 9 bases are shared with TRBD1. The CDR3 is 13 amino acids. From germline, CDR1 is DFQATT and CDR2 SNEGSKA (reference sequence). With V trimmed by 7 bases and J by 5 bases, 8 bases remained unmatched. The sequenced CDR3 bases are TGCAGTGTACCGACAGGGGGTATGGAGACC. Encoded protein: CSVPTGGMET. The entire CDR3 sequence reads CSVPTGGMETQYF.

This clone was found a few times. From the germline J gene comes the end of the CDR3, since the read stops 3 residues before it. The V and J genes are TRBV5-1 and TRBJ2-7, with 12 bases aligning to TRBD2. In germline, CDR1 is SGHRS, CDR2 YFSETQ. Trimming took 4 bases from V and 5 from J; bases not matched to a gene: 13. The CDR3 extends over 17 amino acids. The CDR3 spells CASSVLAGGPLSDEQYF. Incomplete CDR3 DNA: TGCGCCAGCAGCGTCCTAGCGGGAGGGCCCTTGAGCGACGAG. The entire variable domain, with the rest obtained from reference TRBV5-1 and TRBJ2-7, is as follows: KAGVTQTPRYLIKTRGQQVTLSCSPISGHRSVSWYQQTPGQGLQFLFEYFSETQRNKGNFPGRFSGRQFSNSRSEMNVSTLELGDSALYLCASSVLAGGPLSDEQYFGPGTRLTVT.